This section outlines one TCR beta chain sequence together with its context. CDR3 length equals 13 residues. Germline CDR1 reads LNHDA; CDR2 reads SQIVND (reference sequence). The germline V and J ends were trimmed by 3 bases and 5 bases, with 8 bases remaining between them. With random hexamers, reverse transcription was performed on about 0.5 to 1 ug of RNA. TCRdb re-analysed the immunoSEQ multiplex PCR reads in MiXCR, keeping a single row per CDR3 protein. The sample consists of 150,000 to 180,000 distinct CDR3 sequences, about 94% of them appearing once. This record belongs to a study of CD8 T cells in Susac syndrome.

This chain uses TRBV19 with TRBJ1-5; D uncertain. The sequence was obtained from a human donor with multiple sclerosis. The sequenced sample consisted of CD8+ T cells from PBMCs. The CDR3 protein is CASSIRVDQPQHF. DNA of the CDR3: TGTGCCAGTAGTATCCGGGTAGATCAGCCCCAGCATTTT.